This T cell receptor (beta chain) was retrieved from a study of OX40 agonist ivuxolimab in advanced cancers. Enrollment shut out patients with autoimmune disease history or systemic immunosuppression. The protocol was immunoSEQ multiplex PCR, while the TCRdb copy is restricted to in-frame clones and leaves out a portion. Here the sample spans 85,000 to 100,000 clones, roughly 90% being singletons. The CDR3 length is 14 residues. CDR1 and CDR2 (germline): LNHDA, SQIVND (reference sequence). V was cut by 3 bases and J by 3 bases, with 8 bases left in between. This receptor was taken from an adult with an advanced solid tumor such as melanoma, head and neck, liver or kidney cancer. The starting material was CD4+ or CD8+ T cells sorted from blood, obtained in a trial of the OX40 agonist ivuxolimab. The chain has TRBV19 and TRBJ2-2; tentative D call: TRBD2 (6 bases). CDR3 DNA sequence: TGTGCCAGTAGTATCACGGGAGACACCGGGGAGCTGTTTTTT. This sequence encodes CASSITGDTGELFF.